This T cell receptor (beta chain) stems from a study of cytomegalovirus exposure and HLA in healthy donors. In the PCR, 60 Vbeta and 13 Jbeta primers were used. Original processing methods: It was a later analysis that counted roughly 79 million unique TCR beta chains, of which roughly 10 million were shared. Here immunoSEQ multiplex PCR was the method, and the copy in TCRdb shows in-frame clones only, minus some. That table furnishes V, J and clone size, whereas the DNA furnished D and trimming. This sample contains 50,000 to 60,000 clones. Findings of the study overall: In a later analysis, HLA-associated beta chains showed higher expansion and lower generation probabilities than comparable chains.

Germline values: CDR1 LNHDA, CDR2 SQIVND (reference sequence). Trimming removed 8 bases at V and 1 base at J, with 11 bases between. CDR3 length: 13 residues. A word on this clone: Its antigen is unidentified.

The receptor comes from a male donor in good health and CMV-seronegative. The sequenced sample was PBMCs. V and J are TRBV19 and TRBJ1-1; a possible D gene is TRBD1 (5 bases). The CDR3 region is CASGITGNTEAFF. The CDR3 DNA reads as TGTGCCAGTGGAATCACAGGGAACACTGAAGCTTTCTTT.